This T cell receptor beta chain appears in the sequencing data of a study of blood T cell repertoires in COVID-19. Germline V lookup: CDR1 SQVTM, CDR2 ANQGSEA. Germline trimming cut 6 bases from V and 6 bases from J; bases unmatched to any gene: 10. CDR3 size: 14 residues. Produced via immunoSEQ multiplex PCR; TCRdb's table is partial and in-frame only. The profile shows some 70,000 clones, more than 75% of them singletons. The source material was peripheral blood. The rearrangement uses TRBV29-1 and TRBJ2-3, with 9 bases identical to TRBD2. The receptor was derived from a woman aged 70-85 years with acute or convalescent COVID-19. CDR3 amino acids: CSVGSGGPGDTQYF. In nucleotides, the CDR3 is TGCAGCGTGGGGAGCGGGGGGCCGGGGGATACGCAGTATTTT.